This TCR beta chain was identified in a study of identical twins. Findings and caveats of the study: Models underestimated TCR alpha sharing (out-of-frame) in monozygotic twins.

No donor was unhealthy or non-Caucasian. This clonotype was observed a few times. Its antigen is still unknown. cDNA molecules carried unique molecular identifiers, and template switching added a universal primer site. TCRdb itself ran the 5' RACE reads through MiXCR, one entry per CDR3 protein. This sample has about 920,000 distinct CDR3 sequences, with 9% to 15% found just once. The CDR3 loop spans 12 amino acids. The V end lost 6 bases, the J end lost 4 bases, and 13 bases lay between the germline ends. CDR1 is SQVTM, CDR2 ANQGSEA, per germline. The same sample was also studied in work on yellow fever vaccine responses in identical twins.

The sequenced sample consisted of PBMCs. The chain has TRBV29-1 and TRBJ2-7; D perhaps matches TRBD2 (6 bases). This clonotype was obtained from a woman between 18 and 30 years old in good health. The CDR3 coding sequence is TGCAGCGTGGGCCCTGGGGGGTACGAGCAGTACTTC. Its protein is CSVGPGGYEQYF.